The 9 T cell receptor beta chains below were found in one sample sequenced in a study of CD8 T cells in ankylosing spondylitis. Via MiXCR, TCRdb re-called the 5' RACE reads, giving one row per CDR3 protein. Of around 340,000 distinct CDR3 sequences listed, approximately 22% are singletons. Source material: blood, either unsorted or a sorted T cell fraction (not recorded which). Receptors originate from a male donor with ankylosing spondylitis or in good health (not recorded which).

This clonotype showed up many times. One end of the junction is discordant with germline, which a read error may explain. V gene TRBV10-2 combines with J gene TRBJ1-2, with TRBD1 identical over 7 bases. This CDR3 is built from 13 residues. Germline values: CDR1 WSHSY, CDR2 SAAADI. CDR3 sequence (DNA): TGCGCCAGCAGTGAGTCGACGATGGGACAGAAAGTCTTC. Translating gives CASSESTMGQKVF.

This clonotype was seen a few times. The genes are TRBV30 and TRBJ2-7, with TRBD1 matching over 10 bases. Per germline, CDR1 GTSNPN and CDR2 SVGIG (reference sequence). The trim removed 5 bases at V and 5 bases at J, leaving 6 bases unmatched. This CDR3 has 13 amino acids. This chain's CDR3 is CAWSRGTGDEQYF. For the CDR3, the DNA is TGTGCCTGGTCCCGCGGGACAGGGGACGAGCAGTACTTC.

The CDR3 spells CAWSVHFYEQYF. CDR3 nucleotide sequence: TGTGCCTGGAGTGTACACTTCTACGAGCAGTACTTC. The rearrangement uses TRBV30 and TRBJ2-7; D unresolved. Germline V gene sequence: CDR1 GTSNPN, CDR2 SVGIG (reference sequence). This CDR3 spans 12 amino acids. Trimming stripped 0 bases from V and 3 bases from J, with 6 bases between.

The rearrangement links TRBV11-2 to TRBJ1-2; TRBD1 might be the D (6 bases). CDR3 length equals 16 residues. Trimming took 2 bases from V and 2 from J, leaving 15 bases between them. Germline values: CDR1 SGHAT, CDR2 FQNNGV. CDR3 residues: CASSLRKGGQNYGYTF. CDR3 bases: TGTGCCAGCAGCTTAAGGAAGGGGGGGCAGAACTATGGCTACACCTTC.

The chain carries TRBV4-1 and TRBJ2-1, with D possibly matching TRBD1 (5 bases). Between the trimmed V and J ends, which lost 1 base and 8 bases, there was a span of 15 bases. The CDR3 totals 15 residues. In germline, CDR1 is MGHRA, CDR2 YSYEKL. The CDR3 DNA reads as TGCGCCAGCAGCCAAGGAGTCGCCAGGGCCTATGAGCAGTTCTTC. This encodes CASSQGVARAYEQFF.

This clonotype showed up just a few times. The rearrangement joins TRBV28 to TRBJ1-1; perhaps TRBD1 as D (6 bases). The CDR3 contains 13 residues. CDR1 is MDHEN, CDR2 SYDVKM, per germline. Trimming removed 8 bases at V and 2 bases at J, with 12 bases between. CDR3 DNA sequence: TGTGCCAGCCTCGGGGGCTATAACACTGAAGCTTTCTTT. It encodes CASLGGYNTEAFF.

This clonotype turned up a few times. The rearrangement joins TRBV5-1 to TRBJ2-5; 13 bases map to TRBD2. Germline assignment: CDR1 SGHRS and CDR2 YFSETQ. CDR3 length: 16 residues. Germline trimming cut 2 bases from V and 4 bases from J; bases unmatched to any gene: 5. Here the CDR3 reads CASSFTSGGVAETQYF. Written as DNA, the CDR3 is TGCGCCAGCAGCTTTACTAGCGGGGGGGTCGCAGAGACCCAGTACTTC.

The chain carries TRBV7-6 and TRBJ1-1; TRBD1 matches 9 bases. Unmatched junction bases numbered 13, after V lost 7 bases and J lost 7 bases. The CDR3 totals 15 residues. Germline CDR1 reads SGHVS; CDR2 reads FNYEAQ. CDR3 DNA: TGTGCCAGCACCCCCCCAACGACAGGGGGGATTGAAGCTTTCTTT. Translated, it gives CASTPPTTGGIEAFF.

The V gene is TRBV18, the J gene TRBJ2-6; D uncertain. Trimming removed 2 bases at V and 2 bases at J, with 13 bases between. Germline-derived CDR1 and CDR2 are KGHSH and LQKENI. CDR3 length: 17 residues. For the CDR3, the DNA is TGTGCCAGCTCACCAATGACGTTCAGCACTGGGGCCAACGTCCTGACTTTC. Protein product: CASSPMTFSTGANVLTF.